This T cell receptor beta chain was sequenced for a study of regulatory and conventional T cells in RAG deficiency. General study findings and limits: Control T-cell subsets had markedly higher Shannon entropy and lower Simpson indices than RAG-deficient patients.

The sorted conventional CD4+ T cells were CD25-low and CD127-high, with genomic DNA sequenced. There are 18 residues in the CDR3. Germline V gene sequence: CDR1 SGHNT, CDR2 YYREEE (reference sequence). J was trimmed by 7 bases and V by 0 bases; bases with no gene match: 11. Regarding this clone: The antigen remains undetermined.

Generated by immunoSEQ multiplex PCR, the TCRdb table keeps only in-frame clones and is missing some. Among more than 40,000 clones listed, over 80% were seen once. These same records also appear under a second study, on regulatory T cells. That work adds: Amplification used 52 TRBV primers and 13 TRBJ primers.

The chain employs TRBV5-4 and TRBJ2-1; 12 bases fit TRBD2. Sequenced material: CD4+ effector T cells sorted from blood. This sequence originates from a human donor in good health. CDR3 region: CASSLVHQSTSGGNEQFF. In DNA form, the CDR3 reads TGTGCCAGCAGCTTGGTCCACCAATCGACTAGCGGGGGAAATGAGCAGTTCTTC.